The clone carrying this TCR beta chain came up once. Antigen: not known. This sample is part of a study of identifying expanded T cells in peripheral blood. General study results and limits: Roughly two-week clone count variance significantly increased as total template count grew.

During the collection period, no donor immune events like infections were recorded. The method was immunoSEQ multiplex PCR; TCRdb's version includes in-frame clones alone and lacks a portion of them. The profile shows more than 65,000 clones, approximately 91% of them singletons. The germline CDR1 and CDR2 sequences are SNHLY and FYNNEI. Trimming took off 0 bases at V and 4 bases at J, with 12 bases between the two ends. CDR3 length: 15 residues. The source is a person aged 18 to 70 in good health. The chain uses TRBV2 and TRBJ2-5; a possible D gene is TRBD2 (6 bases). Sequenced: blood. In nucleotides, the CDR3 is TGTGCCAGCAGTGAAGCGGAGGGTGGGGTAGAGACCCAGTACTTC. It yields the protein CASSEAEGGVETQYF. Drawing the rest from reference TRBV2 and TRBJ2-5, the complete variable domain is EPEVTQTPSHQVTQMGQEVILRCVPISNHLYFYWYRQILGQKVEFLVSFYNNEISEKSEIFDDQFSVERPDGSNFTLKIRSTKLEDSAMYFCASSEAEGGVETQYFGPGTRLLVL.